The source of this T cell receptor beta chain is a study of T cells in Graves' hyperthyroidism and ophthalmopathy. Whole-study findings and limits: In the analysis, a 13 V-J model separated ophthalmopathy from stable hyperthyroidism.

With respect to this clonotype: Its specificity is unknown.

There were TCR beta CDR3 regions amplified from RNA transcripts. When the TCR CDR3 underwent first-round RT-PCR, the HTBI primer set was used. TCRdb used MiXCR to reprocess the multiplex PCR reads, holding one entry per CDR3 protein. Of 540,000 or so distinct CDR3 sequences listed, roughly 46% are singletons. Uncontrolled infection, other autoimmune disease, pregnancy and lactation each barred patients from inclusion. Based on clinical symptoms, serum thyroxine and TRAb, thyroid ultrasound and orbital computed tomography, diagnoses were reached. This CDR3 is built from 15 residues. The V gene end was trimmed by 4 bases and the J gene end by 6 bases; junction bases not matched to a gene: 10. Looked up from germline, CDR1 is MGHRA and CDR2 is YSYEKL.

The sequenced material came from peripheral blood or thyroid tissue (not recorded which). The origin of this receptor is an adult woman with Graves' disease, either hyperthyroidism or ophthalmopathy (not recorded which). The chain recombines TRBV4-1 with TRBJ1-2, with 8 nucleotides matching TRBD1. The CDR3 here is CASSPGQGAIDGYTF. The CDR3 DNA reads as TGCGCCAGCAGCCCCGGACAGGGAGCTATAGATGGCTACACCTTC.